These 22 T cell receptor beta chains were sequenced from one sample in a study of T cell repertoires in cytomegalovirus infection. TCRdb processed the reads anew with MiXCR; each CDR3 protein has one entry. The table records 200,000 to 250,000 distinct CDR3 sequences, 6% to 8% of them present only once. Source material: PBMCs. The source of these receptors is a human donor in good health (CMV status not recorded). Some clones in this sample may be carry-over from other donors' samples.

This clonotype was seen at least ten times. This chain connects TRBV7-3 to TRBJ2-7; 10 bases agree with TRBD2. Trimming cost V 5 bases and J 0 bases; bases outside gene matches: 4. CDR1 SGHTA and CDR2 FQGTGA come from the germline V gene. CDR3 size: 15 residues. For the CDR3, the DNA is TGTGCCAGCAGCCGCAGCGGGGGGGACTCCTACGAGCAGTACTTC. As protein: CASSRSGGDSYEQYF.

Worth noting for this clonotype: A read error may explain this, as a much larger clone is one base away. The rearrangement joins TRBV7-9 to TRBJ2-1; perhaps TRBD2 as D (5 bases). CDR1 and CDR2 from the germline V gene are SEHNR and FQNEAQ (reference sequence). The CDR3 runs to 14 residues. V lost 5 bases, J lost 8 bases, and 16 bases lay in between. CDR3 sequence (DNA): TGTGCCAGCAGCACGAGAGGGAGTACCGATGAGCAGTTCTTC. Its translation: CASSTRGSTDEQFF.

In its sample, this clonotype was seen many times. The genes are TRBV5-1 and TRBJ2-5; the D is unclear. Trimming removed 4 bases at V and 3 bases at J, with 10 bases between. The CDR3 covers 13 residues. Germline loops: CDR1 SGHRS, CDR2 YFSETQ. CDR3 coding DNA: TGCGCCAGCAGCCAAGAGGTTAAAGAGACCCAGTACTTC. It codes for CASSQEVKETQYF.

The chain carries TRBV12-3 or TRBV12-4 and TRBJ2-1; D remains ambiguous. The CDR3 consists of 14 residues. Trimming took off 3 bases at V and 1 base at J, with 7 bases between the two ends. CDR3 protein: CASSLSTSYNEQFF. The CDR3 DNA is TGTGCCAGCAGTTTGAGTACGTCCTACAATGAGCAGTTCTTC.

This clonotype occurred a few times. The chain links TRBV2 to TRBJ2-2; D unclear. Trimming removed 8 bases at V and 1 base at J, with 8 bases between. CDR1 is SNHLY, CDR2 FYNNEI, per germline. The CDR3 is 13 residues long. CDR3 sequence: CASVLRNTGELFF. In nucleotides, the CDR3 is TGTGCCAGCGTACTAAGGAACACCGGGGAGCTGTTTTTT.

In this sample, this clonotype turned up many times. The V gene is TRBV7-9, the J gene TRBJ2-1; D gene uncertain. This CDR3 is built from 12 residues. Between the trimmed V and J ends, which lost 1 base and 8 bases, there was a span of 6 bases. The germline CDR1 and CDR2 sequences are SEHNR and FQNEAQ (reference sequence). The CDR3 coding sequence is TGTGCCAGCAGCTTAGTTTCGCATGAGCAGTTCTTC. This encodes CASSLVSHEQFF. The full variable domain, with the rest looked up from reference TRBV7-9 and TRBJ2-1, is DTGVSQNPRHKITKRGQNVTFRCDPISEHNRLYWYRQTLGQGPEFLTYFQNEAQLEKSRLLSDRFSAERPKGSFSTLEIQRTEQGDSAMYLCASSLVSHEQFFGPGTRLTVL.

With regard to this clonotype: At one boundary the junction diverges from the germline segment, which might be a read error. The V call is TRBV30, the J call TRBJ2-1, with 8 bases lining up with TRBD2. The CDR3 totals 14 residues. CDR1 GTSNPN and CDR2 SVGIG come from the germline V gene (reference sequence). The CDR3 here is CAWRQRGPYNERFF. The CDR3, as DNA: TGTGCCTGGAGGCAGCGGGGGCCGTACAATGAGCGGTTCTTC.

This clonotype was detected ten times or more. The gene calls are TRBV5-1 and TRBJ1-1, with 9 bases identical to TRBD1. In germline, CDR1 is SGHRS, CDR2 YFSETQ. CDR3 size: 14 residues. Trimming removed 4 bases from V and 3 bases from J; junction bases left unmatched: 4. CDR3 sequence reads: CASSVDRGYTEAFF. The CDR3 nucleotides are TGCGCCAGCAGCGTTGACAGGGGGTACACTGAAGCTTTCTTT.

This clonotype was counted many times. CDR3 bases: TGTGCCAGCAGCTTGGGGCAGGGGCCAGATACGCAGTATTTT. It translates to CASSLGQGPDTQYF. V usage is TRBV5-8 and J usage is TRBJ2-3, with D perhaps TRBD1 (6 bases). Germline values: CDR1 SGHTS, CDR2 YDEGEE. V lost 0 bases and J 4 bases, leaving 9 bases between the germline ends. The CDR3 sequence is 14 residues long.

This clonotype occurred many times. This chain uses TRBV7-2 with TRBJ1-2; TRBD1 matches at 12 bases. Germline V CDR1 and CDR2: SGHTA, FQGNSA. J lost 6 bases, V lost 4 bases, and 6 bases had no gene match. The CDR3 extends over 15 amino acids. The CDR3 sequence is CASSSRDRGRDGYTF. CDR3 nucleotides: TGTGCCAGCAGCTCCCGGGACAGGGGGCGAGATGGCTACACCTTC.

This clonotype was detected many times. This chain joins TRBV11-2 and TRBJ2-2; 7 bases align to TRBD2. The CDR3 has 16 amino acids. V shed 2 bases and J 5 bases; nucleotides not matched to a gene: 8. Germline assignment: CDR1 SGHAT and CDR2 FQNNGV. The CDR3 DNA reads TGTGCCAGCAGCTTAATCATTAGGGGAGGGACCGGGGAGCTGTTTTTT. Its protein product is CASSLIIRGGTGELFF.

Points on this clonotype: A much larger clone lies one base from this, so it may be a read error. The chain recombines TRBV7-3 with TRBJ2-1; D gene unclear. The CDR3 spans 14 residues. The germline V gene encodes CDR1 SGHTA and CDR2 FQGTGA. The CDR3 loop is CASSSPGLGNEKFF. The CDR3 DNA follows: TGTGCCAGCAGCTCCCCGGGTCTGGGGAATGAGAAGTTCTTC. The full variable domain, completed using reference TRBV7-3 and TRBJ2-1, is GAGVSQTPSNKVTEKGKYVELRCDPISGHTALYWYRQSLGQGPEFLIYFQGTGAADDSGLPNDRFFAVRPEGSVSTLKIQRTERGDSAVYLCASSSPGLGNEKFFGPGTRLTVL.

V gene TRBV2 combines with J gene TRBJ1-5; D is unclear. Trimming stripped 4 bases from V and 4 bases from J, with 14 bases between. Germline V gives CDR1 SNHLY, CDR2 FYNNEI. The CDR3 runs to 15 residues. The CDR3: CASSGRQTRNQPQHF. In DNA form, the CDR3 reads TGTGCCAGCAGTGGAAGGCAGACCCGGAATCAGCCCCAGCATTTT.

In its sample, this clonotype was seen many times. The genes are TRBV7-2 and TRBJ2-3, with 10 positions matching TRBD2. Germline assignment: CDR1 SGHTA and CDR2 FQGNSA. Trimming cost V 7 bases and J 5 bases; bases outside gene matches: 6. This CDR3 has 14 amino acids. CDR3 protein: CASTISGGGDTQYF. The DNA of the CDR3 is TGTGCCAGCACCATAAGCGGGGGGGGAGATACGCAGTATTTT.

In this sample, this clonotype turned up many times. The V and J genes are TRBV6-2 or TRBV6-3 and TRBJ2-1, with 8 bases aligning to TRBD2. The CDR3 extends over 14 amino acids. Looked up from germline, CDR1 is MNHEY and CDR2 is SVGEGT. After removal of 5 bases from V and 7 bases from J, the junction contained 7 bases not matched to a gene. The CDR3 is CASSLLAVINEQFF. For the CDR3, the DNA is TGTGCCAGCAGTCTACTAGCGGTGATAAATGAGCAGTTCTTC.

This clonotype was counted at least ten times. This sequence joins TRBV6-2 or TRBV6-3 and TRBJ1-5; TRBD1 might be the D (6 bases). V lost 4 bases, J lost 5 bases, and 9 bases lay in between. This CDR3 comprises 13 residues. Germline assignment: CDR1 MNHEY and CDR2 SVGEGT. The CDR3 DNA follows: TGTGCCAGCAGTTGGGGGCTAGATCAGCCCCAGCATTTT. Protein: CASSWGLDQPQHF.

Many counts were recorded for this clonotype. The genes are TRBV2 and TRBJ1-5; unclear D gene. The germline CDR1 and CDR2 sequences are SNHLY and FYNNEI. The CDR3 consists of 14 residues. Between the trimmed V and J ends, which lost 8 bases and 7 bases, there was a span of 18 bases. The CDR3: CASALSGNGQPQHF. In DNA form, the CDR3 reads TGTGCCAGCGCATTGAGCGGGAACGGGCAGCCCCAGCATTTT.

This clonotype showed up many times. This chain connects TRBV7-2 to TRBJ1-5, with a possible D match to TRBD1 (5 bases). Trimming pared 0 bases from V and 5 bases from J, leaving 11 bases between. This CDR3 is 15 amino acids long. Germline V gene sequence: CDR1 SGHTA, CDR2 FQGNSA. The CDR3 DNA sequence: TGTGCCAGCAGCTTAGCCCGTCAGGGTTATCAGCCCCAGCATTTT. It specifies CASSLARQGYQPQHF.

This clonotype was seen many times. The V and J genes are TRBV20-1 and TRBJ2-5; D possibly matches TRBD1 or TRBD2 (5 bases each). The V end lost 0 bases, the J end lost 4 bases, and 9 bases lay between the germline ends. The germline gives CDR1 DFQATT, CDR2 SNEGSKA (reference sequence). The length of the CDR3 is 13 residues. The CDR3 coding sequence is TGCAGTGCTAGAGATATGGGACGAGAGACCCAGTACTTC. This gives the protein CSARDMGRETQYF.

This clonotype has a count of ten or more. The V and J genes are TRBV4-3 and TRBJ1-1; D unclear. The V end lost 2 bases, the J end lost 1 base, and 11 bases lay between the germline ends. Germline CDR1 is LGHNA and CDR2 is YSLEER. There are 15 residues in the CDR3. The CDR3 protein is CASSQWVVKNTEAFF. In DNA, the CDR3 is TGCGCCAGCAGCCAATGGGTTGTGAAGAACACTGAAGCTTTCTTT.

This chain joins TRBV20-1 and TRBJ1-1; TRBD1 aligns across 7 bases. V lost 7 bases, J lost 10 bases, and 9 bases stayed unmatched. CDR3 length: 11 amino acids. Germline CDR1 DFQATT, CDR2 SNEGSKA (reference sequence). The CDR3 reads CSGKKGARAFF. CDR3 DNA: TGCAGTGGCAAGAAGGGGGCTAGAGCTTTCTTT.

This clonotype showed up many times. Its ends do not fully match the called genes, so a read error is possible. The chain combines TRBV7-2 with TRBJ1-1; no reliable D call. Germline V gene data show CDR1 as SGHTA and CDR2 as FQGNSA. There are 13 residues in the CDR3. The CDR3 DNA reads TGTGCCAGCAGCCTTAGTCCGAACGCTGAAGCTTTCTTT. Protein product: CASSLSPNAEAFF.